What follows are 30 T cell receptor beta chains derived from one specimen sequenced in a study of molecular identifiers for immune sequencing clone quantification (dated 2018 in TCRdb). Library creation used PCR. Reads for this sample came from a NextSeq 500. TCRdb trimmed public reads at Q25 via fastp, called clones via MiXCR and kept in-frame beta chains. Entries that share a CDR3 protein sequence are merged under the most common genes and DNA. Recorded for this sample are a few hundred thousand distinct CDR3 sequences; roughly 26% of them occurred a single time. In total, the top ten clones hold around 0.78% of the sample. Sample: naive CD8+ T cells from blood, with Jurkat cell RNA spiked in. This specimen's cell subset or site label, interpreted: FACS-sorted CD8+CD4-CCR7+CD45RA+ naive T cells. The receptors shown here come from a human donor in good health. Some libraries in this study had Jurkat cell RNA spiked in.

This clonotype was counted at least ten times. J is TRBJ2-7 and V is TRBV27; tentatively, D is TRBD1 (6 bases). This CDR3 is built from 14 residues. V shed 3 bases and J shed 3 bases, with 12 bases lying between them. Germline CDR1 and CDR2: MNHEY and SMNVEV (reference sequence). This CDR3 is CASSFQGPHYEQYF. The CDR3 bases are TGTGCCAGCAGTTTCCAGGGGCCCCACTACGAGCAGTACTTC.

The CDR3 here is CASSLDLMFGQANTGELFF. CDR3 in DNA: TGTGCCAGCAGCTTAGATCTTATGTTTGGACAGGCGAACACCGGGGAGCTGTTTTTT. The rearrangement uses TRBV11-2 and TRBJ2-2, with 7 bases matching TRBD1. V lost 0 bases, J lost 0 bases, and 10 bases stayed unmatched. This CDR3 region has 19 residues. Germline V CDR1 and CDR2: SGHAT, FQNNGV.

V and J are TRBV10-3 and TRBJ2-3; 10 nucleotides line up with TRBD2. CDR3 length equals 16 residues. The V gene end was trimmed by 3 bases and the J gene end by 4 bases; junction bases not matched to a gene: 7. Per the germline V gene, CDR1 is ENHRY and CDR2 is SYGVKD. CDR3 amino acids: CAISDPTSGNADTQYF. The CDR3 coding sequence is TGTGCCATCAGTGACCCCACTAGCGGGAACGCAGATACGCAGTATTTT.

This chain connects TRBV2 to TRBJ2-7, with a possible D match to TRBD2 (6 bases). Trimming shortened V by 9 bases and J by 2 bases, and 14 bases separated the two germline ends. The CDR3 sequence is 13 residues long. CDR1 is SNHLY and CDR2 is FYNNEI in the germline V gene. DNA for the CDR3: TGTGCCAGTTTGGCTAGCGCAACCTACGAGCAGTACTTC. It is translated as CASLASATYEQYF.

Comments on this clonotype: Compared with germline, one end of the junction differs, possibly owing to a read error. V usage is TRBV29-1 and J usage is TRBJ2-2; 7 positions match TRBD1. The CDR3 has 13 amino acids. Germline V gene lookup returns CDR1 SQVTM and CDR2 ANQGSEA. The CDR3 sequence: CGVGTANTGELYF. DNA of the CDR3: TGCGGCGTAGGGACAGCGAACACCGGGGAGCTGTATTTT.

Points on this clonotype: This may stem from a read error, because a much larger clone lies one nucleotide away. The chain uses TRBV6-5 and TRBJ2-5, with D hard to call. CDR1 is MNHEY and CDR2 is SVGAGI in the germline V gene. The CDR3 is 13 amino acids. CDR3 coding DNA: TGTGCCAGCAGCCCCAACCCCCAAGAGACCCGGTACTTC. Residues: CASSPNPQETRYF.

Comment on this clonotype: A read error may account for a junction end that differs from germline. CDR3 residues: CASDSVAGGPIDEQIF. In DNA, the CDR3 is TGTGCCAGCGATTCCGTAGCGGGAGGGCCTATCGATGAGCAGATCTTC. V gene TRBV5-3 combines with J gene TRBJ2-1; 11 bases line up with TRBD2. TRBV5-3 is known as an ORF, though its function is uncertain. The CDR3 has 16 amino acids.

The chain is built from TRBV5-6 and TRBJ1-4, with D unclear. The length of the CDR3 is 16 residues. Between the trimmed V and J ends, which lost 7 bases and 0 bases, there was a span of 16 bases. The V gene's germline CDR1 is SGHDT and CDR2 YYEEEE. The DNA for the CDR3 is TGTGCCAGCGGCTCCCGGACGGACCCAACTAATGAAAAACTGTTTTTT. Translating gives CASGSRTDPTNEKLFF.

This clonotype has a count of ten or more. This rearrangement joins TRBV9 to TRBJ2-2, with TRBD2 as a possible D gene (5 bases). Trimming shortened V by 0 bases and J by 0 bases, and 15 bases separated the two germline ends. The CDR3 is made up of 18 amino acids. CDR1 and CDR2 from the germline V gene are SGDLS and YYNGEE. The CDR3 loop is CASSVAGGPFANTGELFF. The CDR3 DNA reads TGTGCCAGCAGCGTAGCCGGAGGTCCCTTCGCGAACACCGGGGAGCTGTTTTTT.

This clonotype was seen at least ten times. This chain connects TRBV7-9 to TRBJ1-1, with a weak D call TRBD1 (6 bases). CDR1 is SEHNR and CDR2 is FQNEAQ in the germline V gene (reference sequence). The CDR3 contains 13 residues. V lost 5 bases, J lost 7 bases, and 14 bases lay in between. The CDR3 DNA reads as TGTGCCAGCAGCCAGGCAGGGGTTATTGAAGCTTTCTTT. It is translated as CASSQAGVIEAFF.

The rearrangement uses TRBV18 and TRBJ2-5, with D possibly matching TRBD1 (6 bases). Trimming pared 1 base from V and 5 bases from J, leaving 17 bases between. Germline V lookup: CDR1 KGHSH, CDR2 LQKENI. The length of the CDR3 is 16 residues. CDR3 sequence (DNA): TGTGCCAGCTCACCACGGCTCCAAGGGGGATGGGAGACCCAGTACTTC. Protein: CASSPRLQGGWETQYF.

As concerns this clonotype: A much bigger clone sits one base away, suggesting this may be a read error. The V call is TRBV27, the J call TRBJ2-7; D may be TRBD1 (6 bases). Germline V lookup: CDR1 MNHEY, CDR2 SMNVEV (reference sequence). The CDR3 consists of 16 residues. V lost 3 bases and J 4 bases, leaving 19 bases between the germline ends. CDR3 in DNA: TGTGCCAGCAGTTTGGCCCGGGGACATACTCCATACGAGCAGTACTTC. This encodes CASSLARGHTPYEQYF.

This clonotype was seen more than once but under ten times. V gene TRBV28 combines with J gene TRBJ1-2; D gene ambiguous. The V gene's germline CDR1 is MDHEN and CDR2 SYDVKM. Trimming took 4 bases from V and 0 from J, leaving 12 bases between them. The CDR3 is 15 residues long. CDR3 sequence: CASSSLLPTNYGYTF. Written as DNA, the CDR3 is TGTGCCAGCAGTTCCCTTCTACCGACTAACTATGGCTACACCTTC.

A word on this clonotype: Just one base apart from a much larger clone, this may be a read error. The rearrangement links TRBV28 to TRBJ1-5; the D gene is possibly TRBD1 (5 bases). The CDR3 consists of 16 residues. Germline CDR1 is MDHEN and CDR2 is SYDVKM. CDR3 loop: CASSPDPPGVNQPQRF. The DNA for the CDR3 is TGTGCCAGCAGTCCCGACCCTCCGGGGGTCAATCAGCCCCAGCGTTTT.

This clonotype was seen at least ten times. The chain links TRBV4-3 to TRBJ1-5; maybe TRBD1 (6 bases). V lost 0 bases and J 5 bases, leaving 11 bases between the germline ends. The CDR3 extends over 15 amino acids. The germline CDR1 and CDR2 sequences are LGHNA and YSLEER. DNA of the CDR3: TGCGCCAGCAGCCAAGATCGGGCAGGGGATCAGCCCCAGCATTTT. This codes for CASSQDRAGDQPQHF.

This clonotype has more than one count but fewer than ten. The gene calls are TRBV19 and TRBJ2-1; either TRBD1 or TRBD2 may supply D (5 bases each). The CDR3 is made up of 10 amino acids. Trimming removed 8 bases at V and 10 bases at J, with 9 bases between. Germline V gene lookup returns CDR1 LNHDA and CDR2 SQIVND (reference sequence). The CDR3: CASGTREQFF. CDR3 DNA sequence: TGTGCCAGTGGGACGAGGGAGCAGTTCTTC.

Many counts were recorded for this clonotype. The chain recombines TRBV6-2 or TRBV6-3 with TRBJ2-7; D unclear. Germline V CDR1 and CDR2: MNHEY, SVGEGT. The CDR3 totals 11 residues. Trimming removed 8 bases at V and 5 bases at J, with 10 bases between. CDR3 in DNA: TGTGCCAGCCAGGAGTACCACGAGCAGTACTTC. It translates to CASQEYHEQYF.

This clonotype was seen ten or more times. CDR3 amino acids: CASSPAGARDTQYF. The CDR3 DNA sequence: TGTGCCAGCAGCCCCGCCGGGGCGCGGGATACGCAGTATTTT. This sequence joins TRBV7-9 and TRBJ2-3; either TRBD1 or TRBD2 may supply D (5 bases each). Germline V lookup: CDR1 SEHNR, CDR2 FQNEAQ (reference sequence). Trimming removed 5 bases at V and 6 bases at J, with 15 bases between. CDR3 length equals 14 residues.

The chain links TRBV7-9 to TRBJ2-1; 11 positions agree with TRBD2. Trimming took 4 bases from V and 6 from J; bases not matched to a gene: 5. Germline assignment: CDR1 SEHNR and CDR2 FQNEAQ (reference sequence). The CDR3 is 15 residues long. CDR3 in DNA: TGTGCCAGCAGCTCAAATCTAGCGGGGGGCAATGAGCAGTTCTTC. It translates to CASSSNLAGGNEQFF.

To note about this clonotype: A read error may be the cause here, since a much bigger clone is one base away. The CDR3 loop is CAWSGAGATHF. In nucleotides, the CDR3 is TGTGCCTGGAGTGGGGCGGGGGCGACGCACTTC. The V gene is TRBV30, the J gene TRBJ2-7, with D possibly TRBD2 on 7 matching bases. Germline CDR1 GTSNPN, CDR2 SVGIG (reference sequence). The CDR3 length is 11 residues.

Many counts were recorded for this clonotype. The V call is TRBV6-5, the J call TRBJ1-5; D gene unclear. The germline CDR1 and CDR2 sequences are MNHEY and SVGAGI. The CDR3 contains 13 residues. The V gene lost 3 bases and the J gene lost 0 bases, with 3 bases spanning the gap. The CDR3 protein is CASSYDSNQPQHF. For the CDR3, the DNA is TGTGCCAGCAGTTATGATAGCAATCAGCCCCAGCATTTT.

This clonotype showed up just a few times. The chain combines TRBV3-1 with TRBJ2-2; 8 nucleotides agree with TRBD2. The V and J ends lost 3 bases and 8 bases, in that order; junction bases with no gene match: 8. CDR1 and CDR2 (germline): LGHDT, YNNKEL (reference sequence). The CDR3 is 15 residues long. The DNA of the CDR3 is TGTGCCAGCAGCCATTTGCTGGGACTAGTAGGGGAGCTGTTTTTT. Its translation is CASSHLLGLVGELFF.

This clonotype has just a few counts. The chain carries TRBV3-1 and TRBJ1-4; D unclear. The CDR3 is made up of 15 amino acids. The germline V and J ends were trimmed by 0 bases and 8 bases, with 13 bases remaining between them. Germline CDR1 LGHDT, CDR2 YNNKEL (reference sequence). CDR3: CASSQDLTPAEKLFF. In nucleotides, the CDR3 is TGTGCCAGCAGCCAAGATCTGACGCCAGCAGAAAAACTGTTTTTT. Full variable domain (outside the CDR3, taken from reference TRBV3-1 and TRBJ1-4): DTAVSQTPKYLVTQMGNDKSIKCEQNLGHDTMYWYKQDSKKFLKIMFSYNNKELIINETVPNRFSPKSPDKAHLNLHINSLELGDSAVYFCASSQDLTPAEKLFFGSGTQLSVL.

This clonotype was seen a handful of times. The rearrangement joins TRBV30 to TRBJ1-1; no clear D gene. In germline, CDR1 is GTSNPN, CDR2 SVGIG (reference sequence). The CDR3 has 14 amino acids. V lost 0 bases, J lost 2 bases, and 10 bases lay in between. Here the CDR3 reads CAWSVSRTNTEAFF. Written as DNA, the CDR3 is TGTGCCTGGAGTGTTTCCAGGACCAACACTGAAGCTTTCTTT.

This clonotype turned up a few times. A clone one base away is much larger, so this may be a read error. The V and J genes are TRBV5-5 and TRBJ2-3, with 10 bases that match TRBD2. This CDR3 has 15 residues. Germline V gene lookup returns CDR1 SGHKS and CDR2 YYEKEE (reference sequence). The CDR3 coding sequence is TGTACCAGCAGCCAACTAGCGGGGCGCACAGATACGCAGTATTTT. It is translated as CTSSQLAGRTDTQYF.

This sequence joins TRBV19 and TRBJ1-5; D might be TRBD1 (5 bases). The V gene lost 11 bases and the J gene lost 6 bases, with 17 bases spanning the gap. CDR3 length: 13 amino acids. Germline V lookup: CDR1 LNHDA, CDR2 SQIVND (reference sequence). For the CDR3, the DNA is TGTGCCCCCAACATCCCAGGGAGTCAGCCCCAGCATTTT. This sequence encodes CAPNIPGSQPQHF.

On this clonotype: At one of its ends the junction is not consistent with the germline gene, which may arise from a read error. The chain recombines TRBV3-1 with TRBJ2-5, with D hard to call. Germline assignment: CDR1 LGHDT and CDR2 YNNKEL (reference sequence). The CDR3 runs to 14 residues. DNA of the CDR3: TGTGCCCGCAGCCCCGGTCTGGGTCAAGAGACCCAGTACTTC. Amino acid sequence: CARSPGLGQETQYF.

Turning to this clonotype: One end of the junction is discordant with germline, which a read error may explain. This chain joins TRBV6-2 or TRBV6-3 and TRBJ1-5; the match to TRBD1 covers 8 bases. The CDR3 runs 17 residues. Germline V gene lookup returns CDR1 MNHEY and CDR2 SVGEGT. CDR3 nucleotides: TGTGCCAGCAGTTACGCGGACAGGGCATACAACAATCGGCCCCAGCATTTT. Amino acid sequence: CASSYADRAYNNRPQHF.

This clonotype was detected a few times. V is TRBV4-1 and J is TRBJ1-2; D call uncertain. Germline lookup yields CDR1 MGHRA and CDR2 YSYEKL. Trimming stripped 0 bases from V and 4 bases from J, with 15 bases between. The CDR3 is 16 residues long. In DNA form, the CDR3 reads TGCGCCAGCAGCCAAGATGCAGGACGGTCGGCCTATGGCTACACCTTC. This sequence encodes CASSQDAGRSAYGYTF.

The chain employs TRBV7-9 and TRBJ2-1; D remains unclear. The V gene lost 5 bases and the J gene lost 7 bases, with 24 bases spanning the gap. Germline V gene sequence: CDR1 SEHNR, CDR2 FQNEAQ (reference sequence). The CDR3 sequence is 17 residues long. For the CDR3, the DNA is TGTGCCAGCAGCCCCCCTGCCCAGCGCGCGTTAGGGAATGAGCAGTTCTTC. This sequence encodes CASSPPAQRALGNEQFF.